The 25 T cell receptor beta chains below come from one sample, sequenced in a study of shared clonotypes between healthy human individuals. Clones were read by immunoSEQ multiplex PCR, and TCRdb kept only the in-frame ones, dropping some. The sample has 800,000 to 950,000 clones; about 96% are singletons. CD8 cells classed as naive were CD45RO-negative and positively selected for CCR7, excluding terminally differentiated effector memory CD45RA+ cells. Sample: naive CD8+ T cells sorted from blood. Source of these receptors: a man aged 30 to 45 in good health.

A single count supports this clone. The V and J genes are TRBV5-1 and TRBJ2-7; D perhaps matches TRBD1 (6 bases). Looked up from germline, CDR1 is SGHRS and CDR2 is YFSETQ. The CDR3 contains 14 residues. Between the trimmed V and J ends, which lost 3 bases and 9 bases, there was a span of 19 bases. The CDR3 protein is CASSSTGPEGGQYF. The CDR3 DNA sequence: TGCGCCAGCAGCTCCACCGGACCGGAAGGGGGGCAGTACTTC.

The chain recombines TRBV5-6 with TRBJ2-3; a possible D gene is TRBD2 (5 bases). V was shortened by 2 bases and J by 4 bases, with 14 bases between the two germline ends. The CDR3 has 15 residues. In germline, CDR1 is SGHDT, CDR2 YYEEEE. The CDR3 loop is CASSLTVSGSDTQYF. The CDR3 coding sequence is TGTGCCAGCAGCTTAACAGTTTCGGGGTCAGATACGCAGTATTTT.

The J gene is TRBJ1-4, the V gene TRBV7-8; D ambiguous. Germline CDR1 is SGHVS and CDR2 is FQNEAQ. This CDR3 region has 12 residues. The V end was cut by 5 bases, the J end by 4 bases, with 5 bases between. In DNA form, the CDR3 reads TGTGCCAGCAGCCATGATAATGAAAAACTGTTTTTT. Amino acids: CASSHDNEKLFF.

This clone was detected only once. The chain links TRBV18 to TRBJ2-6, with D hard to call. CDR3 length: 15 residues. Germline values: CDR1 KGHSH, CDR2 LQKENI. Trimming pared 2 bases from V and 5 bases from J, leaving 10 bases between. The CDR3 region is CASSPEGPWANVLTF. The CDR3 coding sequence is TGTGCCAGCTCACCAGAAGGACCCTGGGCCAACGTCCTGACTTTC.

V is TRBV19 and J is TRBJ1-5; 10 bases agree with TRBD1. The CDR3 totals 16 residues. V trimming: 5 bases; J trimming: 2 bases; junction bases outside the gene matches: 6. Germline assignment: CDR1 LNHDA and CDR2 SQIVND (reference sequence). CDR3 amino acids: CASSSRGTGGNQPQHF. Written as DNA, the CDR3 is TGTGCCAGTAGTTCCCGGGGGACAGGGGGCAATCAGCCCCAGCATTTT.

The chain is built from TRBV5-1 and TRBJ2-1; 9 bases are a match to TRBD1. Germline trimming cut 3 bases from V and 8 bases from J; bases unmatched to any gene: 6. Germline lookup yields CDR1 SGHRS and CDR2 YFSETQ. The length of the CDR3 is 14 residues. CDR3 in amino acids: CASSYKQGADEQFF. CDR3 nucleotide sequence: TGCGCCAGCAGCTATAAACAGGGGGCGGATGAGCAGTTCTTC.

The chain carries TRBV29-1 and TRBJ2-7, with D unclear. The CDR3 contains 14 residues. CDR1 is SQVTM, CDR2 ANQGSEA, per germline. Trimming pared 7 bases from V and 2 bases from J, leaving 18 bases between. The CDR3 here is CSARTPSDTYEQYF. The CDR3 DNA is TGCAGCGCACGTACTCCGTCAGATACCTACGAGCAGTACTTC.

This rearrangement joins TRBV7-9 to TRBJ1-4, with 7 bases that match TRBD1. The ends lost 6 bases at V and 7 bases at J; junction bases unmatched: 8. Germline V gene sequence: CDR1 SEHNR, CDR2 FQNEAQ (reference sequence). The CDR3 totals 14 residues. CDR3 DNA: TGTGCCAGCAGTTTTAGACAGGGTGGTGAAAAACTGTTTTTT. Residues: CASSFRQGGEKLFF.

The rearrangement joins TRBV4-2 to TRBJ2-3; D perhaps matches TRBD1 (5 bases). Trimming pared 0 bases from V and 6 bases from J, leaving 7 bases between. Germline V gene data show CDR1 as LGHNA and CDR2 as YNFKEQ. The CDR3 covers 13 residues. Here the CDR3 DNA reads TGTGCCAGCAGCCAAGACAGGGATGATACGCAGTATTTT. Protein: CASSQDRDDTQYF.

The chain has TRBV7-6 and TRBJ1-3; D call uncertain. CDR1 SGHVS and CDR2 FNYEAQ come from the germline V gene. The germline V and J ends were trimmed by 4 bases and 4 bases, with 5 bases remaining between them. The length of the CDR3 is 12 residues. The CDR3 DNA follows: TGTGCCAGCAGCTCAAAAGGAAACACCATATATTTT. Its translation is CASSSKGNTIYF.

The CDR3 loop reads CATSSRSGSEETQYF. The DNA for the CDR3 is TGTGCCACCAGCAGCCGTAGCGGGAGTGAAGAGACCCAGTACTTC. V and J are TRBV15 and TRBJ2-5; TRBD2 matches at 9 bases. CDR3 size: 15 residues. With 3 bases clipped from V and 3 bases from J, the junction kept 5 bases outside the gene matches. CDR1 LNHNV and CDR2 YYDKDF come from the germline V gene (reference sequence).

This chain links TRBV7-9 with TRBJ2-1; 10 bases align to TRBD2. The germline gives CDR1 SEHNR, CDR2 FQNEAQ (reference sequence). Trimming took 6 bases from V and 4 from J; bases not matched to a gene: 6. This CDR3 contains 15 residues. CDR3 sequence (DNA): TGTGCCAGCAGACTCGGGACTAGCGAGTACAATGAGCAGTTCTTC. It specifies CASRLGTSEYNEQFF.

V gene TRBV27 combines with J gene TRBJ2-3; TRBD2 agrees at 11 bases. The V segment lost 5 bases and the J segment 0 bases; nucleotides outside the gene matches: 7. The CDR3 contains 17 residues. Germline V gene sequence: CDR1 MNHEY, CDR2 SMNVEV (reference sequence). CDR3 DNA sequence: TGTGCCAGCAGTAGTGCCGGGACTAGCGGTAGCACAGATACGCAGTATTTT. Amino acid sequence: CASSSAGTSGSTDTQYF.

CDR3 sequence reads: CASSQEEWDSGRINEQFF. DNA of the CDR3: TGCGCCAGCAGCCAAGAAGAATGGGACAGCGGGAGGATCAATGAGCAGTTCTTC. The chain has TRBV4-1 and TRBJ2-1; the match to TRBD2 covers 9 bases. The CDR3 is made up of 18 amino acids. Trimming removed 0 bases from V and 6 bases from J; junction bases left unmatched: 12. Germline CDR1 is MGHRA and CDR2 is YSYEKL.

The V call is TRBV2, the J call TRBJ2-7, with a weak D call TRBD2 (6 bases). This CDR3 region has 16 residues. V gave up 3 bases and J gave up 0 bases, with 15 bases separating them. Germline CDR1 is SNHLY and CDR2 is FYNNEI. CDR3 loop: CASSDGEAQLSYEQYF. CDR3 bases: TGTGCCAGCAGTGATGGGGAGGCACAGCTCTCCTACGAGCAGTACTTC.

The rearrangement links TRBV5-1 to TRBJ2-6, with D tentatively TRBD2 (6 bases). Trimming pared 2 bases from V and 0 bases from J, leaving 15 bases between. From germline, CDR1 is SGHRS and CDR2 YFSETQ. The CDR3 consists of 18 residues. As DNA, the CDR3 is TGCGCCAGCAGCTTCCGGGACTGGGACGTCTCTGGGGCCAACGTCCTGACTTTC. Translation gives CASSFRDWDVSGANVLTF.

This chain links TRBV20-1 with TRBJ2-7; D is uncertain. Germline V gene data show CDR1 as DFQATT and CDR2 as SNEGSKA (reference sequence). CDR3 length: 10 residues. V lost 2 bases and J 8 bases, leaving 7 bases between the germline ends. DNA for the CDR3: TGCAGTGCTAGAAAAGGTAAGCAGTACTTC. This encodes CSARKGKQYF.

The genes are TRBV27 and TRBJ2-3; D unclear. Germline V gives CDR1 MNHEY, CDR2 SMNVEV (reference sequence). V lost 4 bases to trimming and J lost 5 bases, with 13 bases between them. The CDR3 consists of 14 residues. Here the CDR3 reads CASSWTRPQDTQYF. For the CDR3, the DNA is TGTGCCAGCAGTTGGACCCGGCCCCAAGATACGCAGTATTTT.

This chain uses TRBV7-9 with TRBJ2-1, with no clear D. The V end was cut by 5 bases, the J end by 6 bases, with 11 bases between. The CDR3 runs 13 residues. Germline assignment: CDR1 SEHNR and CDR2 FQNEAQ (reference sequence). Written as DNA, the CDR3 is TGTGCCAGCAGCCTCCCCGGTGTCAATGAGCAGTTCTTC. The encoded protein is CASSLPGVNEQFF.

The chain links TRBV10-3 to TRBJ1-5, with 9 bases lining up with TRBD1. The J segment lost 5 bases and the V segment lost 5 bases, leaving 13 bases of the junction unmatched. The CDR3 consists of 17 residues. Germline CDR1 and CDR2: ENHRY and SYGVKD. The CDR3 spells CAISPTPGQGIYQPQHF. The CDR3 bases are TGTGCCATCAGTCCCACTCCGGGACAGGGAATATATCAGCCCCAGCATTTT.

CDR3 DNA sequence: TGTGCCAGCGGTATTGAGGGGTCTGGCAAAAACATTCAGTACTTC. Residues: CASGIEGSGKNIQYF. V gene TRBV7-2 combines with J gene TRBJ2-4; perhaps D is TRBD1 or TRBD2 (5 bases each). CDR3 length: 15 amino acids. V was cut by 8 bases and J by 3 bases, with 17 bases left in between. Germline V gene lookup returns CDR1 SGHTA and CDR2 FQGNSA.

The V and J genes are TRBV7-9 and TRBJ2-1, with 7 bases identical to TRBD2. The CDR3 spans 14 residues. Germline values: CDR1 SEHNR, CDR2 FQNEAQ (reference sequence). J was trimmed by 7 bases and V by 4 bases; bases with no gene match: 7. The CDR3 sequence: CASSSRLARNEQFF. For the CDR3, the DNA is TGTGCCAGCAGCTCGAGACTAGCCCGGAATGAGCAGTTCTTC. Full variable domain (missing parts from reference TRBV7-9 and TRBJ2-1): DTGVSQNPRHKITKRGQNVTFRCDPISEHNRLYWYRQTLGQGPEFLTYFQNEAQLEKSRLLSDRFSAERPKGSFSTLEIQRTEQGDSAMYLCASSSRLARNEQFFGPGTRLTVL.

The chain couples TRBV7-2 to TRBJ2-1; a possible D gene is TRBD2 (5 bases). There are 16 residues in the CDR3. The germline V and J ends were trimmed by 0 bases and 6 bases, with 15 bases remaining between them. Per germline, CDR1 SGHTA and CDR2 FQGNSA. For the CDR3, the DNA is TGTGCCAGCAGCTTAGCCGGGATAATGATGAGCAATGAGCAGTTCTTC. Its translation is CASSLAGIMMSNEQFF.

This chain uses TRBV14 with TRBJ2-1; a weak D match, TRBD2 (6 bases). V gave up 1 base and J gave up 4 bases, with 11 bases separating them. The length of the CDR3 is 15 residues. Germline loops: CDR1 SGHDN, CDR2 FVKESK. The CDR3, as DNA: TGTGCCAGCAGCCAAGTGGGGGGTGGGTACAATGAGCAGTTCTTC. Its translation: CASSQVGGGYNEQFF.

The chain joins TRBV27 to TRBJ2-5, with TRBD2 identical over 12 bases. The germline V gene encodes CDR1 MNHEY and CDR2 SMNVEV (reference sequence). This CDR3 is 16 amino acids long. The junction had 7 bases not matched to a gene; V was cut back by 3 bases and J by 5 bases. The DNA of the CDR3 is TGTGCCAGCAGTTTCTCAGGGCTAGCGGGAGGGGAGACCCAGTACTTC. Protein sequence: CASSFSGLAGGETQYF.